This record looks at one T cell receptor beta chain sequence and its context. The target antigen is unknown. Unique molecular identifiers were present on the cDNA, and a universal primer site came from template switching. TCRdb independently ran MiXCR on the 5' RACE reads; one entry per CDR3 protein. The profile shows roughly 690,000 distinct CDR3 sequences, around 5.7% of them singletons. These data are taken from a study of identical twins. Study-level results: Low generation probability was overrepresented in out-of-frame alpha sequences shared by twins. Memory repertoires lacked the insertion deficit that abundant cord blood beta clonotypes showed.

Germline V lookup: CDR1 ENHRY, CDR2 SYGVKD. V shed 6 bases and J 0 bases; nucleotides not matched to a gene: 7. The CDR3 is 15 amino acids. The chain is built from TRBV10-3 and TRBJ1-2, with 7 bases aligning to TRBD1. The specimen was naive T cells sorted from blood. This receptor was taken from a young man in good health. The CDR3 region is CAISRGQATNYGYTF. CDR3 nucleotides: TGTGCCATCAGCCGTGGACAGGCAACTAACTATGGCTACACCTTC.